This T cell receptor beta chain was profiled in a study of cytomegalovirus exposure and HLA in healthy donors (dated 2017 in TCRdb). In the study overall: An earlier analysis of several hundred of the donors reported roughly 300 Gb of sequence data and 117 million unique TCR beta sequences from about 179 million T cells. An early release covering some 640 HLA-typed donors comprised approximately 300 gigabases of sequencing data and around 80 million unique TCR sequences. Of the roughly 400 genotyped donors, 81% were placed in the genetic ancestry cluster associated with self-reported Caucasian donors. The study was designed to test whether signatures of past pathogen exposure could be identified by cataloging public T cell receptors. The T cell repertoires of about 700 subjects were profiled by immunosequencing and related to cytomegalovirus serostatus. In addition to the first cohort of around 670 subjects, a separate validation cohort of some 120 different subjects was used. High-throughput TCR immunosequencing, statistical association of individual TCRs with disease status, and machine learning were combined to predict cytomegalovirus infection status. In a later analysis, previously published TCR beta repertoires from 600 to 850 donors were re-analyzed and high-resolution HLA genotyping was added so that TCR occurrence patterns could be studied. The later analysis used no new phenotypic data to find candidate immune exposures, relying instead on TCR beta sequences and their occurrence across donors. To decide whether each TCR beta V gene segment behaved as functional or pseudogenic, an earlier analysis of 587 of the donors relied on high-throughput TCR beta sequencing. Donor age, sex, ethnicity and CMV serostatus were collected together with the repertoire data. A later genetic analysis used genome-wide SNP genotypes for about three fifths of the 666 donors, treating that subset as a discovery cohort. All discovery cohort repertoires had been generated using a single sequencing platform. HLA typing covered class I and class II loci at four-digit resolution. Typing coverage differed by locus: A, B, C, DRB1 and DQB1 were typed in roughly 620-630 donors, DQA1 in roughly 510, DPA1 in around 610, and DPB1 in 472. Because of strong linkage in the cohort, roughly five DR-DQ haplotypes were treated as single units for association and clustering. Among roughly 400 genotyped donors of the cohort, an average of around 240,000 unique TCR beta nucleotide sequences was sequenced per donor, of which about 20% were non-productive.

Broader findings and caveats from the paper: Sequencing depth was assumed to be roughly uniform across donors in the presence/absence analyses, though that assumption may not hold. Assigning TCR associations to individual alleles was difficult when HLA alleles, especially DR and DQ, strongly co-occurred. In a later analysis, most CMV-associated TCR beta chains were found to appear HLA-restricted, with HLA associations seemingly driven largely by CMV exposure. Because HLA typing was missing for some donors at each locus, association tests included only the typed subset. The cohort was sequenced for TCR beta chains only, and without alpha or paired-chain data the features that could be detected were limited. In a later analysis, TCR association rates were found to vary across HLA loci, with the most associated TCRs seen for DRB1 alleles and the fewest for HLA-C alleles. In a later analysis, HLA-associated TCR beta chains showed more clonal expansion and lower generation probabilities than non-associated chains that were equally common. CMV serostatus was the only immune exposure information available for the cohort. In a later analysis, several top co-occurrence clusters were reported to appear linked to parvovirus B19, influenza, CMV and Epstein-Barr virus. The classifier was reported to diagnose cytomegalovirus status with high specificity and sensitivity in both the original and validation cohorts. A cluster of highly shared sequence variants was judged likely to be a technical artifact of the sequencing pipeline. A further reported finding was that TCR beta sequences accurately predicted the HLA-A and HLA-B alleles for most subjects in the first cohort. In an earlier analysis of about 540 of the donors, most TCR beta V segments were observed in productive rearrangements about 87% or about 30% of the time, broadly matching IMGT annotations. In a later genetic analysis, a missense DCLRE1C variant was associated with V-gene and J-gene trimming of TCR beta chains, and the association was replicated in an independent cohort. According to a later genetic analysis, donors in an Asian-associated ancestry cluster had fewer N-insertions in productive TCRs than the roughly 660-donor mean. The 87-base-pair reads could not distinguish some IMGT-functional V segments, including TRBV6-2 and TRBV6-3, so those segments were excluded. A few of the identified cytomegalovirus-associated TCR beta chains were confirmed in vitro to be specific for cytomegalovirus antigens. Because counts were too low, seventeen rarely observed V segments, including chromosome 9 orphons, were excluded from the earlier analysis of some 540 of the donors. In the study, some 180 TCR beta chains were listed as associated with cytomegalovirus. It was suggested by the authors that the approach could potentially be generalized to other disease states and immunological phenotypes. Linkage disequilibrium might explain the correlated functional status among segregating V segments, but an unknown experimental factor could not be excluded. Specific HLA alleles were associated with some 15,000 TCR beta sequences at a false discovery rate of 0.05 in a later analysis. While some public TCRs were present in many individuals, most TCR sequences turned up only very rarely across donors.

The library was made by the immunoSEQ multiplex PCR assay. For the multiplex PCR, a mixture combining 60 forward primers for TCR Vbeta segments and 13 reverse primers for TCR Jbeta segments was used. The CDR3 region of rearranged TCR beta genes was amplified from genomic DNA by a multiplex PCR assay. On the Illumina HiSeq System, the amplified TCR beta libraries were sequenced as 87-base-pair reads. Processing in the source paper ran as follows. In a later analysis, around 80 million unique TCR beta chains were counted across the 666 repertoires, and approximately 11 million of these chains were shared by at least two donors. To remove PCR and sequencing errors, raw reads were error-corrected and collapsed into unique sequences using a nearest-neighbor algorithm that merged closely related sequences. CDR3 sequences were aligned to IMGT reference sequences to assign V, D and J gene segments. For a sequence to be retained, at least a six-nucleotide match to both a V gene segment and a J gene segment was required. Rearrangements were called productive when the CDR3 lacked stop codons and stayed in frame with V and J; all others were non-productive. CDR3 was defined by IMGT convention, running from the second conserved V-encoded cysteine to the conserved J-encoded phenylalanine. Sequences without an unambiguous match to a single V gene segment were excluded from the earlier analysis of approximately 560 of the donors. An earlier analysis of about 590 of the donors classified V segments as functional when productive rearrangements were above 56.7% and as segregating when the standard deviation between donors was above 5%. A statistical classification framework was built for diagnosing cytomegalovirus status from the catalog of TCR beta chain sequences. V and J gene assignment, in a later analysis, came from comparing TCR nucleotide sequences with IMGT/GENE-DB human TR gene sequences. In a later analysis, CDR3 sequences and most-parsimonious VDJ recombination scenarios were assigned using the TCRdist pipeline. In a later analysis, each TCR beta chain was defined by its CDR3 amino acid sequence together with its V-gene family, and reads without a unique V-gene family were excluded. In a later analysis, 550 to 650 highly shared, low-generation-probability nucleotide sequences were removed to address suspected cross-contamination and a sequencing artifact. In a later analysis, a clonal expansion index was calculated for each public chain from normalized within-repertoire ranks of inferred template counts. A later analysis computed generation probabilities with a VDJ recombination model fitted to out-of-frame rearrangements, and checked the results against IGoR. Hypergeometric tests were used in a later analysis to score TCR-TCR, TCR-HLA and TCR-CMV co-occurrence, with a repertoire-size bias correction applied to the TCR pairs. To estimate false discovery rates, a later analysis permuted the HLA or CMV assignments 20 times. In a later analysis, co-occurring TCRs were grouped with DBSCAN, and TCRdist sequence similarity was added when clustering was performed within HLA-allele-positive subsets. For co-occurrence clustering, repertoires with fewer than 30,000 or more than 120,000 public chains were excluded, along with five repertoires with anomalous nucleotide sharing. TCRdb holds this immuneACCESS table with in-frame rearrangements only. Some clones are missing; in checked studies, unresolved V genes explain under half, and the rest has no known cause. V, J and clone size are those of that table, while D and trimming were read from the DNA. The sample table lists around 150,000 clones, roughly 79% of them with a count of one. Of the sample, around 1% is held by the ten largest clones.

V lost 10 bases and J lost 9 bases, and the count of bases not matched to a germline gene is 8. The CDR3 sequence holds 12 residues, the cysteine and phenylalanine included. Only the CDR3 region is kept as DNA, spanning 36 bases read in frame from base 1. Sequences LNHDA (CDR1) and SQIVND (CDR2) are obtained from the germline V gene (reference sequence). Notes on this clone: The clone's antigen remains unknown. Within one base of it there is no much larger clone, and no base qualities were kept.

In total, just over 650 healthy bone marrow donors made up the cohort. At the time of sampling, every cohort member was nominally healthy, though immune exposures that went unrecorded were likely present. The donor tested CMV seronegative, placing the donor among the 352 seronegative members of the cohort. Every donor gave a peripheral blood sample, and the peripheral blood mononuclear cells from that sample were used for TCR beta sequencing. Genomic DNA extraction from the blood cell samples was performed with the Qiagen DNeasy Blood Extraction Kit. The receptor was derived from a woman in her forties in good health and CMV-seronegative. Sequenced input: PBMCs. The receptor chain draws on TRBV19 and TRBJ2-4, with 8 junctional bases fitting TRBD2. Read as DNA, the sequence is TGTGCCACCACCCGGGAGGGAGGCATTCAGTACTTC. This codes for CATTREGGIQYF.